This is a list of T cell receptor beta chains from one sample in a study of blood T cell repertoires in COVID-19. Only in-frame clones appear in the TCRdb table, and some are missing; sequencing was by immunoSEQ multiplex PCR. This table has about 150,000 clones, 86% appearing once. Sequenced: PBMCs or T cells enriched from blood (not recorded which). These receptors were obtained from a man in his fifties or sixties who had recovered from COVID-19. CDR3s include the opening cysteine and the closing phenylalanine or tryptophan.

j_call v_call cdr3_aa
TRBJ2-5 TRBV6-2/TRBV6-3 CASSSWASGEETQYF
TRBJ2-1 TRBV5-1 CASSRDQYNEQFF
TRBJ2-2 TRBV2 CASSDDYNGELFF
TRBJ2-7 TRBV11-2 CASSSSRDIFQYF
TRBJ2-2 TRBV7-9 CASSLLEVGELFF
TRBJ1-5 TRBV24-1 CATSVGQGIQPQHF
TRBJ1-1 TRBV5-6 CASSLMSGEAFF
TRBJ1-2 TRBV6-5 CASRGVGQTYGYTF
TRBJ2-7 TRBV6-2/TRBV6-3 CASSYVRTGITYEQYF
TRBJ2-7 TRBV19 CASRRSGNEQYF
TRBJ1-1 TRBV12-3/TRBV12-4 CASTDAGTEAFF
TRBJ1-4 TRBV9 CASSSSRSSRNEKLFF
TRBJ1-1 TRBV7-3 CASSSRGGNTEAFF
TRBJ1-1 TRBV5-8 CASSLDDRDTEAFF
TRBJ1-2 TRBV7-9 CASSTGTGGGYYGYTF
TRBJ2-1 TRBV25-1 CASISSTVSYEQFF
TRBJ1-6 TRBV15 CATSRNGADSPLHF
TRBJ1-2 TRBV4-3 CASSQKENYGYTF
TRBJ2-3 TRBV19 CASRRASGRTDTQYF
TRBJ1-2 TRBV6-5 CASSQTALYGYTF
TRBJ1-5 TRBV28 CASNPRNTRPSNQPQHF
TRBJ1-2 TRBV10-3 CAIRGTGGEYGYTF
TRBJ2-7 TRBV6-2/TRBV6-3 CASSYLGTSGSHEQYF
TRBJ1-2 TRBV7-8 CASSLEGQGASGYTF
TRBJ2-2 TRBV7-3 CASSFISSGTGELFF
TRBJ1-2 TRBV2 CASNRQGLDYGYTF
TRBJ1-5 TRBV19 CASSILIIGRGHGQPQHF
TRBJ2-3 TRBV24-1 CATSATRDYTDTQYF
TRBJ2-1 TRBV7-3 CASSSRTGSSYNEQFF
TRBJ1-6 TRBV12-3/TRBV12-4 CASSLERNSPLHF
TRBJ2-7 TRBV7-2 CASSFGGATYEQYF
TRBJ2-5 TRBV28 CASSLEQGLSETQYF
TRBJ1-1 TRBV7-3 CASSPGGMNTEAFF
TRBJ2-3 TRBV5-1 CASSLWRDPDTQYF
TRBJ1-4 TRBV7-8 CASSLLNPGQGISEKLFF
TRBJ1-6 TRBV6-5 CASRNWSQGGSPLHF
TRBJ1-6 TRBV12-3/TRBV12-4 CASSQNSPLHF
TRBJ1-6 TRBV28 CASRTSGSPLHF
TRBJ2-5 TRBV25-1 CASSDWWLAGGKETQYF
TRBJ2-7 TRBV19 CASSIVISSQQYF
TRBJ1-5 TRBV9 CASSVGAGLGPQHF
TRBJ2-3 TRBV28 CASSLWGQGARGTDTQYF
TRBJ1-5 TRBV7-2 CASSLFWLGDRAQPQHF
TRBJ1-2 TRBV4-1 CASSQDTILRYGYTF
TRBJ2-1 TRBV7-2 CASSPSFRQYEQFF
TRBJ2-3 TRBV6-5 CASSYVSGTQYF
TRBJ1-1 TRBV7-3 CASSLGQGRVTEAFF
TRBJ2-5 TRBV28 CASSLTRGQTQYF
TRBJ2-7 TRBV30 CAWNLGVEPGEQYF
TRBJ2-1 TRBV4-3 CASSHPGLAGGGNEQFF
TRBJ2-1 TRBV7-2 CASTRGTSGSNEQFF
TRBJ2-1 TRBV30 CAWDRSSYNEQFF
TRBJ2-5 TRBV7-3 CASSSTGQETQYF
TRBJ2-1 TRBV7-6 CASSLGLVDEQFF
TRBJ2-2 TRBV6-6 CASSYSGTRGGELFF